These 25 T cell receptor beta chains were all obtained from the same sample, sequenced in a study of T cell responses to AZD1222 COVID-19 vaccine. Profiling relied on immunoSEQ multiplex PCR, and the TCRdb table lists in-frame clones only, not all of them. Of under 70,000 clones in the sample, around 84% were seen once. The sample was peripheral blood, taken on day 0 of AZD1222 vaccination. These receptors originate from an adult in good health.

V is TRBV7-2 and J is TRBJ1-2, with D possibly matching TRBD1 (6 bases). V lost 2 bases to trimming and J lost 4 bases, with 17 bases between them. The CDR3 sequence is 16 residues long. Germline V CDR1 and CDR2: SGHTA, FQGNSA. The CDR3 reads CASSLSTGGASYGYTF. The CDR3 nucleotides read TGTGCCAGCAGCTTATCGACCGGGGGGGCTAGCTATGGCTACACCTTC. Looking up the rest from reference TRBV7-2 and TRBJ1-2 gives the full variable domain: GAGVSQSPSNKVTEKGKDVELRCDPISGHTALYWYRQSLGQGLEFLIYFQGNSAPDKSGLPSDRFSAERTGGSVSTLTIQRTQQEDSAVYLCASSLSTGGASYGYTFGSGTRLTVV.

The chain recombines TRBV5-4 with TRBJ1-5; 8 bases map to TRBD1. From germline, CDR1 is SGHNT and CDR2 YYREEE (reference sequence). Trimming at V came to 1 base and at J to 6 bases, leaving 3 bases not matched to a gene. The CDR3 has 14 residues. CDR3: CASSLQGAAQPQHF. CDR3 nucleotide sequence: TGTGCCAGCAGCTTGCAGGGGGCGGCTCAGCCCCAGCATTTT.

The chain uses TRBV10-3 and TRBJ1-6; the D gene is possibly TRBD1 (5 bases). Trimming removed 5 bases from V and 10 bases from J, with 15 bases in between. The CDR3 has 14 amino acids. CDR1 is ENHRY and CDR2 is SYGVKD in the germline V gene. Written as DNA, the CDR3 is TGTGCCATCAGTCCGCGGTCGGGGGACTCACCCCTCCACTTT. It is translated as CAISPRSGDSPLHF.

The chain carries TRBV7-9 and TRBJ2-2, with TRBD2 as a possible D gene (6 bases). CDR3 length: 14 amino acids. CDR1 and CDR2 from the germline V gene are SEHNR and FQNEAQ (reference sequence). Trimming left V 2 bases short and J 6 bases short, with 10 bases between. Here the CDR3 reads CASSLRDSAGELFF. The CDR3 DNA reads as TGTGCCAGCAGCTTACGGGACTCGGCCGGGGAGCTGTTTTTT.

The chain carries TRBV7-6 and TRBJ1-4, with 9 bases matching TRBD1. V was pared by 4 bases and J by 10 bases, with 10 bases of the junction left unmatched. Germline lookup yields CDR1 SGHVS and CDR2 FNYEAQ. This CDR3 region has 15 residues. CDR3: CASSSPGQGIGKLFF. The CDR3 bases are TGTGCCAGCAGCTCACCGGGACAGGGCATCGGAAAACTGTTTTTT.

The chain links TRBV15 to TRBJ2-7; no firm D call. CDR3 size: 15 residues. The germline V gene has CDR1 LNHNV and CDR2 YYDKDF (reference sequence). V lost 0 bases and J 0 bases, leaving 9 bases between the germline ends. CDR3 DNA: TGTGCCACCAGCAGAGACCCCGTAAGCTCCTACGAGCAGTACTTC. Protein sequence: CATSRDPVSSYEQYF.

This rearrangement joins TRBV19 to TRBJ1-4, with D possibly being TRBD1 (6 bases). Germline-derived CDR1 and CDR2 are LNHDA and SQIVND (reference sequence). The CDR3 extends over 12 amino acids. V was cut by 7 bases and J by 10 bases, with 13 bases left in between. The CDR3 nucleotides read TGTGCCAGTACACCGGACAGTCGAAAACTGTTTTTT. This codes for CASTPDSRKLFF.

The gene calls are TRBV2 and TRBJ1-4; possibly TRBD1 for D (5 bases). Germline V gene sequence: CDR1 SNHLY, CDR2 FYNNEI. Trimming removed 6 bases at V and 0 bases at J, with 17 bases between. This CDR3 is built from 17 residues. The CDR3 reads CASRTWGSGATNEKLFF. The CDR3, as DNA: TGTGCCAGCAGGACATGGGGGTCTGGAGCAACTAATGAAAAACTGTTTTTT. Drawing the rest from reference TRBV2 and TRBJ1-4, the complete variable domain is EPEVTQTPSHQVTQMGQEVILRCVPISNHLYFYWYRQILGQKVEFLVSFYNNEISEKSEIFDDQFSVERPDGSNFTLKIRSTKLEDSAMYFCASRTWGSGATNEKLFFGSGTQLSVL.

The V and J genes are TRBV18 and TRBJ1-1, with 7 bases identical to TRBD1. Per germline, CDR1 KGHSH and CDR2 LQKENI. The CDR3 is 15 residues long. J gave up 2 bases and V 6 bases, and 9 bases lay outside the gene matches. CDR3 DNA sequence: TGTGCCAGCTCCCTACAGGGGCCTACCAACACTGAAGCTTTCTTT. This translates into CASSLQGPTNTEAFF.

The chain has TRBV5-4 and TRBJ1-6, with D possibly being TRBD1 (5 bases). This CDR3 is 16 amino acids long. V gave up 4 bases and J gave up 8 bases, with 19 bases separating them. Germline-derived CDR1 and CDR2 are SGHNT and YYREEE (reference sequence). The CDR3 sequence is CASSPPGGERHSPLHF. The CDR3 bases are TGTGCCAGCAGCCCTCCGGGGGGGGAGAGGCATTCACCCCTCCACTTT.

This clone appeared once. The CDR3 sequence is CASGPETGELFF. In DNA, the CDR3 is TGTGCTAGTGGTCCGGAAACCGGGGAGCTGTTTTTT. The V gene is TRBV12-5, the J gene TRBJ2-2; D unresolved. Germline CDR1 reads LGHNT; CDR2 reads FRNRAP. The CDR3 has 12 amino acids. The germline V and J ends were trimmed by 5 bases and 5 bases, with 6 bases remaining between them.

The V gene is TRBV27, the J gene TRBJ2-5, with D unresolved. The germline gives CDR1 MNHEY, CDR2 SMNVEV (reference sequence). Trimming stripped 4 bases from V and 5 bases from J, with 5 bases between. There are 11 residues in the CDR3. This CDR3 reads CASSSSETQYF. CDR3 DNA sequence: TGTGCCAGCAGTTCCTCGGAGACCCAGTACTTC.

The chain uses TRBV4-2 and TRBJ2-5; D ambiguous. V was clipped by 1 base and J by 2 bases, with 5 bases between them. CDR3 length: 13 residues. Germline loops: CDR1 LGHNA, CDR2 YNFKEQ. The CDR3 loop reads CASSQADQETQYF. The DNA of the CDR3 is TGTGCCAGCAGCCAAGCCGATCAAGAGACCCAGTACTTC.

The chain couples TRBV19 to TRBJ1-1, with D unclear. The ends were cut back, 4 bases at V and 5 bases at J, with 11 bases in the middle. The CDR3 contains 13 residues. CDR1 is LNHDA and CDR2 is SQIVND in the germline V gene (reference sequence). CDR3 DNA: TGTGCCAGTAGTACAGGTGATCGGACTGAAGCTTTCTTT. Translating it yields CASSTGDRTEAFF.

This rearrangement joins TRBV19 to TRBJ1-5, with a possible D match to TRBD1 (6 bases). Germline CDR1 and CDR2: LNHDA and SQIVND (reference sequence). Trimming pared 5 bases from V and 0 bases from J, leaving 14 bases between. CDR3 size: 16 residues. This CDR3 is CASSLRGTYSNQPQHF. In DNA form, the CDR3 reads TGTGCCAGTAGTCTGAGGGGGACATATAGCAATCAGCCCCAGCATTTT.

The V call is TRBV3-1 (or the pseudogene TRBV3-2), the J call TRBJ2-6; D tentatively reads TRBD1 or TRBD2 (5 bases each). This CDR3 is 17 amino acids long. Trimming took 5 bases from V and 4 from J, leaving 18 bases between them. Germline CDR1 LGHDT, CDR2 YNNKEL (reference sequence). The DNA of the CDR3 is TGTGCCAGCAGCAAACTCCATTCAGGGACCGGGGCCAACGTCCTGACTTTC. Amino acid sequence: CASSKLHSGTGANVLTF.

The chain recombines TRBV7-2 with TRBJ1-4, with no clear D. Per germline, CDR1 SGHTA and CDR2 FQGNSA. V lost 1 base and J lost 0, with 3 bases in between. CDR3 length equals 14 residues. CDR3 sequence (DNA): TGTGCCAGCAGCTTAGAGTCAACTAATGAAAAACTGTTTTTT. It yields the protein CASSLESTNEKLFF.

This clone has just one count. The V and J genes are TRBV6-1 and TRBJ1-1; 8 nucleotides align to TRBD1. This CDR3 is built from 15 residues. V lost 5 bases, J lost 0 bases, and 5 bases stayed unmatched. Germline CDR1 MNHNS, CDR2 SASEGT. The CDR3 DNA follows: TGTGCCAGCAGTCCTCGACAGGGGATGAACACTGAAGCTTTCTTT. Residues: CASSPRQGMNTEAFF.

The gene calls are TRBV12-3 or TRBV12-4 and TRBJ1-5, with D hard to call. This CDR3 region has 13 residues. V lost 0 bases, J lost 7 bases, and 7 bases lay in between. The CDR3 here is CASSLAGPQPQHF. CDR3 in DNA: TGTGCCAGCAGTTTAGCAGGGCCCCAGCCCCAGCATTTT.

V gene TRBV5-1 combines with J gene TRBJ1-2; a weak D match, TRBD1 (5 bases). This CDR3 is built from 14 residues. Per germline, CDR1 SGHRS and CDR2 YFSETQ. V was cut by 0 bases and J by 7 bases, with 13 bases left in between. CDR3 residues: CASSLEQGVIGYTF. As DNA, the CDR3 is TGCGCCAGCAGCTTGGAGCAGGGAGTAATTGGCTACACCTTC. Together with reference TRBV5-1 and TRBJ1-2, the CDR3 gives the full variable domain: KAGVTQTPRYLIKTRGQQVTLSCSPISGHRSVSWYQQTPGQGLQFLFEYFSETQRNKGNFPGRFSGRQFSNSRSEMNVSTLELGDSALYLCASSLEQGVIGYTFGSGTRLTVV.

This clone appeared once. This chain links TRBV10-3 with TRBJ2-1; D gene unclear. The length of the CDR3 is 13 residues. Looked up from germline, CDR1 is ENHRY and CDR2 is SYGVKD. Trimming pared 3 bases from V and 5 bases from J, leaving 8 bases between. The CDR3 reads CAISEKANNEQFF. The CDR3 region has the DNA TGTGCCATCAGTGAAAAAGCTAACAATGAGCAGTTCTTC.

The chain links TRBV5-1 to TRBJ2-1; D not certain. Germline CDR1 SGHRS, CDR2 YFSETQ. V lost 4 bases and J 3 bases, leaving 5 bases between the germline ends. This CDR3 spans 12 amino acids. Here the CDR3 reads CASSPDYNEQFF. In DNA, the CDR3 is TGCGCCAGCAGCCCCGACTACAATGAGCAGTTCTTC.

The rearrangement links TRBV7-9 to TRBJ1-4; D is ambiguous. Per germline, CDR1 SEHNR and CDR2 FQNEAQ (reference sequence). Trimming removed 5 bases from V and 11 bases from J, with 21 bases in between. The CDR3 spans 15 residues. The CDR3 sequence is CASSLPVGGFVKLFF. The CDR3 DNA reads TGTGCCAGCAGCCTCCCGGTAGGAGGGTTTGTGAAACTGTTTTTT.

The chain has TRBV7-9 and TRBJ2-7; 10 bases match TRBD1. Germline-derived CDR1 and CDR2 are SEHNR and FQNEAQ (reference sequence). This CDR3 contains 15 residues. The V and J ends lost 1 base and 3 bases, in that order; junction bases with no gene match: 3. The CDR3 region has the DNA TGTGCCAGCAGCTTAGTGGGGACAGGGGACTACGAGCAGTACTTC. Its protein product is CASSLVGTGDYEQYF.

The genes are TRBV6-4 and TRBJ2-3; 7 bases map to TRBD1. Trimming at V came to 2 bases and at J to 1 base, leaving 3 bases not matched to a gene. This CDR3 is built from 15 residues. Per germline, CDR1 MRHNA and CDR2 SNTAGT. The CDR3: CASSDPGQGTDTQYF. Here the CDR3 DNA reads TGTGCCAGCAGTGACCCCGGACAGGGCACAGATACGCAGTATTTT.